This TCR beta chain was profiled in a study of blood T cell repertoires in COVID-19 (dated by TCRdb to 2018 to 2020). A note on the overall study: Collaborator samples came from the United States, Italy and Spain and covered acute and convalescent phases of COVID-19. The material from the prospective study consisted of cDNA or gDNA derived from T cells, B-cell-depleted T cells, or PBMCs. The dataset comprised deeply sampled blood TCRbeta repertoires from subjects exposed to, actively infected with, or recovered from COVID-19. The repertoires were released in a freely available public database meant as a resource for research on the immune response to SARS-CoV-2. The samples were drawn from the first 160 participants of the ongoing ImmuneRACE study and from over a thousand subjects provided by 6 global collaborators. Sample metadata almost always included a de-identified subject ID, COVID-19 status, age in years and sex. Where available, HLA class I and class II types were obtained from metadata supplied by the sample provider rather than from assay-based typing. Overall study outcomes, separate from this receptor: Clinical and demographic metadata were provided uncurated, with the amount varying by source and participant.

TCRbeta CDR3 regions were amplified from genomic DNA using the immunoSEQ Assay, a bias-controlled multiplex PCR. The authors' pipeline ran thus. Within the assay, amplification of reference gene primers was used to estimate how many nucleated cells each sample contained. To quantify the absolute abundance of each unique TCRbeta CDR3 rearrangement, sequence reads were collapsed and filtered. Productive Simpson clonality was computed per sample as the square root of Simpson's diversity index over productive rearrangements. Not all clones reach the TCRdb copy of this immuneACCESS table, which keeps in-frame sequences only. Checked studies attribute under half of the gap to unresolved V genes and leave the rest unexplained. Clone size and the V and J calls come from that table; the DNA yielded D and trimming. The sample table shows about 140,000 clones, and 80% to 90% are seen once. The ten largest clones add up to approximately 4.2% of the sample.

The germline V and J ends show losses of 6 bases and 5 bases respectively, and no gene match explains 9 bases of the junction. The CDR3 measures 15 amino acids from cysteine to phenylalanine. Solely the CDR3 DNA is kept, with 45 bases framed from the first base. The germline V gene (reference sequence) provides CDR1 LNHDA and CDR2 SQIVND. Comment on this clone: Which antigen it targets is not known. No base qualities exist here, and no much larger clone lies one base off it.

Collaborating institutions collected whole blood in K2EDTA tubes following their own protocols. For TCRbeta analysis, collaborators shipped samples in one of three forms: frozen whole blood, isolated PBMCs, or DNA extracted from either of those sample types. This sequence uses TRBV19 and TRBJ2-1; TRBD1 agrees with 8 junctional bases. The sequencing sample was made of peripheral blood. This sequence was found in a woman between 40 and 55 years old with acute or convalescent COVID-19. CDR3 reads: CASSRRGQWDNEQFF. The nucleotide sequence reads TGTGCCAGTAGCCGCAGGGGGCAATGGGACAATGAGCAGTTCTTC. The entire variable domain, with the stretches around the CDR3 drawn from the reference TRBV19 and TRBJ2-1 proteins, is DGGITQSPKYLFRKEGQNVTLSCEQNLNHDAMYWYRQDPGQGLRLIYYSQIVNDFQKGDIAEGYSVSREKKESFPLTVTSAQKNPTAFYLCASSRRGQWDNEQFFGPGTRLTVL.